The T cell receptor (beta chain) under discussion was sequenced for a study of blood T cell repertoires in COVID-19. CDR1 is KGHDR, CDR2 SFDVKD, per germline. The CDR3 length is 12 residues. V shed 9 bases, J shed 6 bases, and the junction held 3 bases outside the gene matches. Under the authors' procedure: Nucleated cell counts were estimated from reference gene primer amplification. Generated by immunoSEQ multiplex PCR, the TCRdb table keeps only in-frame clones and is missing some. V, J and clone size reflect that table, while D and trimming were determined from the DNA. The sample comprises about 160,000 clones, approximately 92% of which are singletons, and 3.5% to 5% rests with the top ten.

The sequence was obtained from a woman in her forties or fifties with acute or convalescent COVID-19. Sequencing input: peripheral blood. This chain links TRBV24-1 with TRBJ2-1; TRBD1 matches at 8 bases. The CDR3 loop reads CATRGQGNEQFF. DNA for the CDR3: TGTGCCACCCGCGGACAGGGCAATGAGCAGTTCTTC.